A single sample is the source of the 17 T cell receptor beta chains below, sequenced in a study of T cell repertoires in cytomegalovirus infection. TCRdb redid the calling of the reads with MiXCR, one entry per CDR3 protein. This sample has about 230,000 distinct CDR3 sequences, with over 20% found just once. The sample taken for sequencing was CD8+ T cells from PBMCs. These receptors were obtained from a human donor in good health (CMV status not recorded). Some clones in this sample may be carry-over from other donors' samples.

V gene TRBV28 combines with J gene TRBJ2-7; D unresolved. The germline V gene encodes CDR1 MDHEN and CDR2 SYDVKM. The CDR3 runs to 12 residues. V dropped 6 bases and J dropped 4 bases, with 10 bases sitting between them. The CDR3 sequence: CASRPQRYEQYF. CDR3 sequence (DNA): TGTGCCAGCAGACCGCAAAGATACGAGCAGTACTTC.

A few counts support this clonotype. The V and J genes are TRBV20-1 and TRBJ2-7; 7 nucleotides agree with TRBD1. Trimming at V came to 0 bases and at J to 3 bases, leaving 5 bases not matched to a gene. CDR1 and CDR2 from the germline V gene are DFQATT and SNEGSKA (reference sequence). The CDR3 consists of 14 residues. This chain's CDR3 is CSARDQGVGYEQYF. CDR3 in DNA: TGCAGTGCTAGAGATCAGGGGGTGGGCTACGAGCAGTACTTC.

This clonotype was counted at least ten times. V gene TRBV7-8 combines with J gene TRBJ2-1; D unresolved. The germline gives CDR1 SGHVS, CDR2 FQNEAQ. This CDR3 is 14 amino acids long. V lost 3 bases and J 15 bases, leaving 21 bases between the germline ends. The CDR3 coding sequence is TGTGCCAGCAGCTTTGTCGAGGACGGCAAAGTGCCGTTCTTC. The encoded protein is CASSFVEDGKVPFF.

This clonotype was seen repeatedly, ten times or more. The chain has TRBV7-8 and TRBJ2-2, with 15 nucleotides matching TRBD2. Losses at the gene ends were 5 bases for V and 4 bases for J; bases not matched to a gene: 2. This CDR3 spans 16 amino acids. Per the germline V gene, CDR1 is SGHVS and CDR2 is FQNEAQ. The CDR3 DNA is TGTGCCAGCAGCATGGGACTAGCGGGGGGCACCGGGGAGCTGTTTTTT. This gives the protein CASSMGLAGGTGELFF.

This clonotype has at least ten counts. The CDR3 is CASSDPRRVQETQYF. The CDR3 coding sequence is TGTGCCAGCAGTGACCCCCGCAGGGTCCAAGAGACCCAGTACTTC. The chain combines TRBV6-1 with TRBJ2-5; possible D gene TRBD1, 5 bases. This CDR3 spans 15 amino acids. Trimming took 3 bases from V and 1 from J, leaving 12 bases between them. CDR1 and CDR2 (germline): MNHNS, SASEGT.

Concerning this clonotype: This could be a read error, since a much larger clone is one nucleotide away. The chain couples TRBV6-4 to TRBJ2-2, with a weak D call TRBD1 (5 bases). There are 14 residues in the CDR3. Germline V gene sequence: CDR1 MRHNA, CDR2 SNTAGT. CDR3 in amino acids: CTSSAQGDTGELFF. CDR3 sequence (DNA): TGTACCAGCAGTGCCCAGGGTGACACCGGGGAGCTGTTTTTT.

The chain combines TRBV20-1 with TRBJ2-3; D is ambiguous. Germline-derived CDR1 and CDR2 are DFQATT and SNEGSKA (reference sequence). V gave up 3 bases and J gave up 0 bases, with 19 bases separating them. The CDR3 sequence is 17 residues long. CDR3 sequence (DNA): TGCAGTGCTAGCAGCTTCCTTCGCGGCCCTAGCACAGATACGCAGTATTTT. Protein sequence: CSASSFLRGPSTDTQYF.

This clonotype appeared many times. The J gene is TRBJ2-1, the V gene TRBV7-2, with 10 bases identical to TRBD2. Germline V gene lookup returns CDR1 SGHTA and CDR2 FQGNSA. The CDR3 is 16 residues long. J was trimmed by 0 bases and V by 5 bases; bases with no gene match: 4. The CDR3 sequence: CASSASGSSSYNEQFF. CDR3 nucleotides: TGTGCCAGCAGCGCTAGCGGGAGCAGCTCCTACAATGAGCAGTTCTTC.

V is TRBV7-9 and J is TRBJ2-1; TRBD2 matches 14 bases. CDR1 and CDR2 (germline): SEHNR, FQNEAQ (reference sequence). The CDR3 has 15 amino acids. The ends lost 5 bases at V and 10 bases at J; junction bases unmatched: 7. CDR3 DNA sequence: TGTGCCAGCAGCCGACTAGCGGGGGGGCATGTCGAGCAGTTCTTC. Amino acid sequence: CASSRLAGGHVEQFF. Using reference TRBV7-9 and TRBJ2-1 for the parts outside the CDR3, the full variable domain is DTGVSQNPRHKITKRGQNVTFRCDPISEHNRLYWYRQTLGQGPEFLTYFQNEAQLEKSRLLSDRFSAERPKGSFSTLEIQRTEQGDSAMYLCASSRLAGGHVEQFFGPGTRLTVL.

The rearrangement joins TRBV13 to TRBJ1-1; D not resolved. Trimming pared 5 bases from V and 5 bases from J, leaving 18 bases between. Germline V gene lookup returns CDR1 PRHDT and CDR2 FYEKMQ (reference sequence). The CDR3 sequence is 15 residues long. The CDR3 bases are TGTGCCAGCAGCCCCCAACAGCCCCGGGAAACTGAAGCTTTCTTT. As protein: CASSPQQPRETEAFF.

The chain joins TRBV2 to TRBJ2-7; unclear D gene. The CDR3 sequence is 13 residues long. Germline V lookup: CDR1 SNHLY, CDR2 FYNNEI. The V end was cut by 4 bases, the J end by 4 bases, with 11 bases between. The CDR3 region has the DNA TGTGCCAGCAGTGGGCCGGACGGATACGAGCAGTACTTC. It codes for CASSGPDGYEQYF.

This chain uses TRBV20-1 with TRBJ2-5; possibly TRBD2 for D (5 bases). The CDR3 contains 15 residues. V was cut by 0 bases and J by 2 bases, with 13 bases left in between. Germline values: CDR1 DFQATT, CDR2 SNEGSKA (reference sequence). The DNA for the CDR3 is TGCAGTGCTAGAGATATGGAGGAAAGGCAAGAGACCCAGTACTTC. Amino acid sequence: CSARDMEERQETQYF.

This clonotype was seen only a few times. The chain is built from TRBV6-1 and TRBJ2-4; the D is unclear. The germline CDR1 and CDR2 sequences are MNHNS and SASEGT. There are 15 residues in the CDR3. Trimming took off 2 bases at V and 0 bases at J, with 8 bases between the two ends. CDR3: CASSEPSLAKNIQYF. CDR3 sequence (DNA): TGTGCCAGCAGTGAACCCTCGCTAGCCAAAAACATTCAGTACTTC.

V is TRBV19 and J is TRBJ2-7, with a possible D match to TRBD2 (6 bases). V lost 3 bases and J lost 5, with 8 bases in between. Germline CDR1 is LNHDA and CDR2 is SQIVND (reference sequence). The CDR3 is 12 residues long. The CDR3 here is CASSIRRDEQYF. The CDR3 coding sequence is TGTGCCAGTAGTATCAGGAGGGACGAGCAGTACTTC.

This clonotype has ten or more counts. The chain links TRBV7-6 to TRBJ1-5; the D gene is possibly TRBD1 (6 bases). The V end lost 0 bases, the J end lost 5 bases, and 11 bases lay between the germline ends. There are 15 residues in the CDR3. Germline V gene sequence: CDR1 SGHVS, CDR2 FNYEAQ. CDR3 sequence (DNA): TGTGCCAGCAGCTTAGCAGCGGGGGCAGATCAGCCCCAGCATTTT. This codes for CASSLAAGADQPQHF. The whole variable domain, remainder taken from reference TRBV7-6 and TRBJ1-5, is GAGVSQSPRYKVTKRGQDVALRCDPISGHVSLYWYRQALGQGPEFLTYFNYEAQQDKSGLPNDRFSAERPEGSISTLTIQRTEQRDSAMYRCASSLAAGADQPQHFGDGTRLSIL.

Many counts were recorded for this clonotype. In DNA, the CDR3 is TGTGCCAGCAGCTTAGAAGCAGGGGCTAACTATGGCTACACCTTC. This codes for CASSLEAGANYGYTF. The chain couples TRBV7-6 to TRBJ1-2, with TRBD1 as a possible D gene (6 bases). The germline gives CDR1 SGHVS, CDR2 FNYEAQ. There are 15 residues in the CDR3. V was clipped by 1 base and J by 0 bases, with 9 bases between them.

This chain joins TRBV7-9 and TRBJ2-2, with 7 nucleotides matching TRBD1. The CDR3 has 16 amino acids. V gave up 5 bases and J gave up 0 bases; unmatched junction bases: 6. Germline V lookup: CDR1 SEHNR, CDR2 FQNEAQ (reference sequence). CDR3 nucleotide sequence: TGTGCCAGCAGCCCATTCGGGACAGCGAACACCGGGGAGCTGTTTTTT. It translates to CASSPFGTANTGELFF.